Listed below are T cell receptor beta chains from one sample, sequenced in a study of blood T cell repertoires in COVID-19. Sequencing was performed with immunoSEQ multiplex PCR; in TCRdb, only in-frame clones are kept and a portion is missing. This sample has approximately 250,000 clones, with around nine tenths found just once. Sequenced material: peripheral blood. Every receptor here comes from a woman aged 55-69 years with COVID-19, enrolled during active disease. Each CDR3 is given with its conserved first and last residue. Each record gives: V gene, J gene, clone size, D gene, CDR3 length, CDR3 protein, CDR3 DNA. D genes are given only for firm matches. The size of a clone is reported for some rows only, either as once, few or many, or as a class for expanded clones.

v_gene: TRBV9
j_gene: TRBJ2-1
abundance: -
d_gene: TRBD2
len: 15
CDR3aa: CASSVRLALYNEQFF
CDR3nt: TGTGCCAGCAGCGTGAGACTAGCGCTTTACAATGAGCAGTTCTTC

v_gene: TRBV3-1/TRBV3-2
j_gene: TRBJ2-1
abundance: -
d_gene: TRBD1
len: 16
CDR3aa: CASSQERDRGLNEQFF
CDR3nt: TGTGCCAGCAGCCAAGAAAGGGACAGGGGGTTGAATGAGCAGTTCTTC

v_gene: TRBV28
j_gene: TRBJ1-1
abundance: -
d_gene: -
len: 13
CDR3aa: CASSRLGGTEAFF
CDR3nt: TGTGCCAGCAGTCGACTGGGGGGGACTGAAGCTTTCTTT

v_gene: TRBV6-5
j_gene: TRBJ1-3
abundance: -
d_gene: TRBD1
len: 14
CDR3aa: CASRGQGSGNTIYF
CDR3nt: TGTGCCAGCAGAGGACAGGGGTCAGGAAACACCATATATTTT

v_gene: TRBV4-1
j_gene: TRBJ2-7
abundance: few
d_gene: TRBD2
len: 18
CDR3aa: CASSHVSPRSGKTYEQYF
CDR3nt: TGCGCCAGCAGCCACGTATCGCCGCGGAGCGGGAAAACCTACGAGCAGTACTTC

v_gene: TRBV10-2
j_gene: TRBJ2-7
abundance: few
d_gene: TRBD2
len: 15
CDR3aa: CASRGLALSSYEQYF
CDR3nt: TGCGCCAGCAGAGGACTAGCGCTCAGCTCCTACGAGCAGTACTTC

v_gene: TRBV28
j_gene: TRBJ2-7
abundance: -
d_gene: TRBD1
len: 15
CDR3aa: CASIPRGQGGFGQYF
CDR3nt: TGTGCCAGCATCCCCCGAGGACAGGGAGGATTTGGGCAGTACTTC

v_gene: TRBV29-1
j_gene: TRBJ1-1
abundance: few
d_gene: TRBD1
len: 14
CDR3aa: CSPEDGQGNTEAFF
CDR3nt: TGCAGCCCTGAAGACGGACAGGGAAACACTGAAGCTTTCTTT

v_gene: TRBV7-2
j_gene: TRBJ1-5
abundance: few
d_gene: TRBD1
len: 15
CDR3aa: CASSLGQAGNQPQHF
CDR3nt: TGTGCCAGCAGCCTAGGACAGGCCGGCAATCAGCCCCAGCATTTT

v_gene: TRBV5-1
j_gene: TRBJ1-1
abundance: -
d_gene: TRBD1
len: 15
CDR3aa: CASSLWGQGYTEAFF
CDR3nt: TGCGCCAGCAGCTTGTGGGGACAGGGTTACACTGAAGCTTTCTTT

v_gene: TRBV7-3
j_gene: TRBJ2-1
abundance: -
d_gene: -
len: 14
CDR3aa: CASSPRRGGSGQFF
CDR3nt: TGTGCCAGCAGCCCACGTAGGGGGGGCAGTGGGCAGTTCTTC

v_gene: TRBV9
j_gene: TRBJ1-2
abundance: once
d_gene: TRBD1
len: 14
CDR3aa: CASSPERTGERCTF
CDR3nt: TGTGCCAGCAGCCCCGAGAGGACAGGGGAAAGATGCACCTTC

v_gene: TRBV19
j_gene: TRBJ2-3
abundance: -
d_gene: TRBD2
len: 18
CDR3aa: CASSIGLAGGRATDTQYF
CDR3nt: TGTGCCAGTAGTATCGGACTAGCGGGAGGCCGGGCTACAGATACGCAGTATTTT

v_gene: TRBV10-3
j_gene: TRBJ2-1
abundance: -
d_gene: TRBD2
len: 16
CDR3aa: CAISASGTSGTNEQFF
CDR3nt: TGTGCCATCAGTGCCTCCGGGACTAGCGGCACCAATGAGCAGTTCTTC

v_gene: TRBV9
j_gene: TRBJ2-1
abundance: -
d_gene: TRBD2
len: 19
CDR3aa: CASSVDESEGLAGYNEQFF
CDR3nt: TGTGCCAGCAGCGTAGATGAGAGTGAGGGACTAGCGGGTTACAATGAGCAGTTCTTC

v_gene: TRBV5-1
j_gene: TRBJ1-5
abundance: -
d_gene: -
len: 15
CDR3aa: CASSLAGGSNQPQHF
CDR3nt: TGCGCCAGCAGCTTGGCGGGGGGTAGCAATCAGCCCCAGCATTTT

v_gene: TRBV6-5
j_gene: TRBJ1-4
abundance: few
d_gene: -
len: 13
CDR3aa: CASSQTTNEKLFF
CDR3nt: TGTGCCAGCTCTCAGACAACTAATGAAAAACTGTTTTTT

v_gene: TRBV5-1
j_gene: TRBJ2-5
abundance: -
d_gene: -
len: 14
CDR3aa: CASSLGQGQETQYF
CDR3nt: TGCGCCAGCAGCTTAGGGCAGGGCCAAGAGACCCAGTACTTC

v_gene: TRBV21-1
j_gene: TRBJ2-2
abundance: -
d_gene: -
len: 15
CDR3aa: CASSKDVRVVRELFF
CDR3nt: TGTGCCAGCAGCAAAGATGTCAGGGTCGTACGGGAGCTGTTTTTT

v_gene: TRBV3-1/TRBV3-2
j_gene: TRBJ1-4
abundance: once
d_gene: -
len: 16
CDR3aa: CASSPRLLQGGEKLFF
CDR3nt: TGTGCCAGCAGCCCCCGTTTGTTGCAGGGAGGAGAAAAACTGTTTTTT

v_gene: TRBV19
j_gene: TRBJ1-5
abundance: -
d_gene: -
len: 14
CDR3aa: CASSSGTSNQPQHF
CDR3nt: TGTGCCAGTAGCTCCGGGACAAGCAATCAGCCCCAGCATTTT

v_gene: TRBV11-1
j_gene: TRBJ1-5
abundance: -
d_gene: -
len: 13
CDR3aa: CASSLSGDQPQHF
CDR3nt: TGTGCCAGCAGCTTATCAGGGGATCAGCCCCAGCATTTT

v_gene: TRBV28
j_gene: TRBJ1-1
abundance: -
d_gene: -
len: 11
CDR3aa: CASFSGTEAFF
CDR3nt: TGTGCCAGTTTCTCGGGGACTGAAGCTTTCTTT

v_gene: TRBV7-2
j_gene: TRBJ2-4
abundance: -
d_gene: TRBD1
len: 15
CDR3aa: CASSEGTGGANIQYF
CDR3nt: TGTGCCAGCAGCGAGGGGACAGGGGGCGCGAACATTCAGTACTTC

v_gene: TRBV7-7
j_gene: TRBJ2-1
abundance: once
d_gene: -
len: 14
CDR3aa: CASSLGRGGNEQFF
CDR3nt: TGTGCCAGCAGCTTAGGGAGGGGGGGCAATGAGCAGTTCTTC

v_gene: TRBV19
j_gene: TRBJ2-1
abundance: -
d_gene: TRBD2
len: 19
CDR3aa: CASRVPGTSGRAYGNEQFF
CDR3nt: TGTGCCAGTAGAGTCCCCGGGACTAGCGGGAGGGCCTATGGGAATGAGCAGTTCTTC

v_gene: TRBV18
j_gene: TRBJ1-5
abundance: few
d_gene: -
len: 15
CDR3aa: CASSGGGGQNQPQHF
CDR3nt: TGTGCCAGCTCAGGAGGGGGGGGGCAAAATCAGCCCCAGCATTTT

v_gene: TRBV5-4
j_gene: TRBJ2-5
abundance: -
d_gene: -
len: 14
CDR3aa: CASSLAGQGETQYF
CDR3nt: TGTGCCAGCAGCTTGGCCGGTCAGGGAGAGACCCAGTACTTC

v_gene: TRBV20-1
j_gene: TRBJ2-5
abundance: -
d_gene: -
len: 11
CDR3aa: CSAQNQETQYF
CDR3nt: TGCAGTGCTCAGAACCAAGAGACCCAGTACTTC

v_gene: TRBV6-5
j_gene: TRBJ2-3
abundance: -
d_gene: TRBD2
len: 14
CDR3aa: CASSAGILTDTQYF
CDR3nt: TGTGCCAGTTCAGCGGGAATACTCACAGATACGCAGTATTTT

v_gene: TRBV29-1
j_gene: TRBJ2-1
abundance: -
d_gene: TRBD2
len: 15
CDR3aa: CSVREGLAGWNEQFF
CDR3nt: TGCAGCGTCCGGGAGGGACTAGCGGGATGGAATGAGCAGTTCTTC

v_gene: TRBV18
j_gene: TRBJ2-1
abundance: -
d_gene: -
len: 12
CDR3aa: CASSPSGDEQFF
CDR3nt: TGTGCCAGCTCACCATCCGGGGATGAGCAGTTCTTC

v_gene: TRBV2
j_gene: TRBJ2-7
abundance: -
d_gene: TRBD1
len: 14
CDR3aa: CASARMTGGGEQYF
CDR3nt: TGTGCCAGCGCCCGAATGACAGGGGGCGGCGAGCAGTACTTC